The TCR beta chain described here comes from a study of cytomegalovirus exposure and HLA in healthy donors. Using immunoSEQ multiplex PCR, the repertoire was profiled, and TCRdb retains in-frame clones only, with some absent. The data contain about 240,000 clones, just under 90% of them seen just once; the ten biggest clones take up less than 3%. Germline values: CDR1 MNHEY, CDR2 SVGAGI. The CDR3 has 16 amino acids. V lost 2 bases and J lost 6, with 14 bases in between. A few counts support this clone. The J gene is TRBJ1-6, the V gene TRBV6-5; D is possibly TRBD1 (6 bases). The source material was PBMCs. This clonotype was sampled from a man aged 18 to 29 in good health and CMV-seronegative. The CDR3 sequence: CASSYGSGHGNSPLHF. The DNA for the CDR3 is TGTGCCAGCAGTTACGGCTCGGGACACGGTAATTCACCCCTCCACTTT.